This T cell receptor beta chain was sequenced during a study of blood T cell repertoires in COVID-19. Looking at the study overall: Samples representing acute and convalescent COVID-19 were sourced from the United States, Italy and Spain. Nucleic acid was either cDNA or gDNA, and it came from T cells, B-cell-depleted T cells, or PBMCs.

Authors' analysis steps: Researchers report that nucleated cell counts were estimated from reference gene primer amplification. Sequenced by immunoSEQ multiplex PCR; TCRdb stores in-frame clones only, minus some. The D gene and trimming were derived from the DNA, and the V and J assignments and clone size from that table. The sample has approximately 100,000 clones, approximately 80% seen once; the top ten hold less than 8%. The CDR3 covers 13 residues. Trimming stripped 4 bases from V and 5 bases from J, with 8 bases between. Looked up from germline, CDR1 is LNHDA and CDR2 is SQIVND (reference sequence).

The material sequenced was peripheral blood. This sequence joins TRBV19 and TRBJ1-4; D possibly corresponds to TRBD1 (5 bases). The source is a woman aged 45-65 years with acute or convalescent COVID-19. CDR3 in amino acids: CASSRQQNEKLFF. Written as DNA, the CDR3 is TGTGCCAGTAGTAGACAGCAAAATGAAAAACTGTTTTTT.